This T cell receptor beta chain derives from a study of early T cells in non-severe SARS-CoV-2 infection (dated by TCRdb to about 2021). Regarding the study in general: Bulk RNA from unsorted whole blood was used for TCR sequencing, so alpha and beta chains could not be paired.

General findings and caveats noted by the study authors: Matching against VDJdb was skewed toward anti-spike CD8 responses, likely underestimated virus-specific expansions, and missed private and CD4 specificities.

This clonotype turned up a few times. No antigen is known for it. No much larger clonotype is one base removed from it; base qualities were not supplied. The study was a case-control design nested within a healthcare worker cohort in London, UK, with weekly nasopharyngeal swab PCR tests and blood sampling. Between 23 and 31 March 2020, the week of the UK lockdown, healthcare workers were enrolled and then followed up weekly for as long as 16 weeks. The library was prepared using 5' RACE. The instrument given in TCRdb is NextSeq 500. The TCR library protocol attached unique molecular identifiers to individual cDNA molecules to correct for sequencing error and PCR bias. Both TCR alpha and beta chains were sequenced, and tight co-correlation was observed between alpha and beta sequence abundances in each sample. Per the original workflow: V gene, J gene and CDR3 annotation of TCR sequences was performed with Decombinator V4. Expanded TCRs were defined as changing significantly between any two time points under a Poisson model with p below 0.0001. TCR abundances were normalised to the total number of TCRs sequenced in each sample and reported as counts per million. TRAV1-2 paired with TRAJ12, TRAJ20 or TRAJ33 defined MAIT TCRs, while TRAV10 paired with TRAJ18 defined iNKT TCRs. VDJdb, accessed 1 November 2021, was searched for CMV, EBV and SARS-CoV-2 annotated TCRs, with TCRs annotated for multiple antigens excluded. The public reads were run again by TCRdb, first through fastp at Q25 and then through MiXCR, and only productive beta chains were kept. Every CDR3 protein is listed once, alongside the most common genes and DNA of its rows. The V and J calls and clone size come from TCRdb's table, not from the authors' own analysis. This sample has 80,000 to 95,000 distinct CDR3 sequences in its table, and roughly 15% of those were observed once. The ten largest clones add up to just over 5% of the sample.

The CDR1 and CDR2 encoded by the germline V gene (reference sequence) are SEHNR and FQNEAQ. V gives up 4 bases and J gives up 8 bases, and the segment between their germline ends measures 20 bases. Its CDR3 holds 15 amino acids, cysteine through phenylalanine. The CDR3 DNA has 45 bases and is translated from base 1. Recombination linked TRBV7-9 to TRBJ1-2; D gene: possibly TRBD1, on 6 matching bases. The sequence came from an adult who was a healthcare worker with PCR-confirmed SARS-CoV-2 infection or an uninfected control (not recorded which). The sample consisted of whole blood, taken at baseline. Read as DNA, the sequence is TGTGCCAGCAGCTCCGGGAACAAGGGGGTAGGAGGCTACACCTTC. This sequence encodes CASSSGNKGVGGYTF. With all but the CDR3 taken from the reference TRBV7-9 and TRBJ1-2 genes, the full variable domain is: DTGVSQNPRHKITKRGQNVTFRCDPISEHNRLYWYRQTLGQGPEFLTYFQNEAQLEKSRLLSDRFSAERPKGSFSTLEIQRTEQGDSAMYLCASSSGNKGVGGYTFGSGTRLTVV.